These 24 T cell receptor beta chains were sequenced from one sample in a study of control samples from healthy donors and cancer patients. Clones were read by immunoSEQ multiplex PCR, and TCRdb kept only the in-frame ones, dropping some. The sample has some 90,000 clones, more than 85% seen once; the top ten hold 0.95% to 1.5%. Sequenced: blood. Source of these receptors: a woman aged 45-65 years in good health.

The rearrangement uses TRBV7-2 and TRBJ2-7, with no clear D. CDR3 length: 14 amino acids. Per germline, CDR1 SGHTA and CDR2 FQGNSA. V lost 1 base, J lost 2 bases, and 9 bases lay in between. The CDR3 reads CASSLGGRPYEQYF. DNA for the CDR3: TGTGCCAGCAGCTTAGGTGGCAGGCCCTACGAGCAGTACTTC.

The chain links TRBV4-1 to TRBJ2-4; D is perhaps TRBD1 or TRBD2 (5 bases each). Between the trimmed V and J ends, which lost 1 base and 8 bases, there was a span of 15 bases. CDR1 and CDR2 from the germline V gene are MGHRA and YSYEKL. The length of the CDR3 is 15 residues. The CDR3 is CASSQVASRVDIQYF. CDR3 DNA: TGCGCCAGCAGCCAAGTGGCTAGCAGGGTGGACATTCAGTACTTC.

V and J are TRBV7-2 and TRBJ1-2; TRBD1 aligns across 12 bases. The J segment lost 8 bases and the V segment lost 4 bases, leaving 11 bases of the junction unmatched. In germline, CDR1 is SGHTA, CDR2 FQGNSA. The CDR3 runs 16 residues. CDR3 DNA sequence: TGTGCCAGCAGCTCACCGGGACAGGGGGCGATGGGGGGCTACACCTTC. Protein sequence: CASSSPGQGAMGGYTF.

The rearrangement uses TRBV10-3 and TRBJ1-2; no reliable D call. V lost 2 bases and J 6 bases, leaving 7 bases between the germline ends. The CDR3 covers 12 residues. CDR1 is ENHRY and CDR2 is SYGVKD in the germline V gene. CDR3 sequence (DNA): TGTGCCATCAGTGAGGTAGGGAATGGCTACACCTTC. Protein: CAISEVGNGYTF.

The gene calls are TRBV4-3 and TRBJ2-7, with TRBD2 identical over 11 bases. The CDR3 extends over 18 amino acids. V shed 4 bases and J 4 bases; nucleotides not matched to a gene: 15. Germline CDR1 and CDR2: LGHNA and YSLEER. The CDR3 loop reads CASSLRNSGGASLYEQYF. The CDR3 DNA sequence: TGCGCCAGCAGCCTGCGTAATAGCGGGGGGGCCTCATTATACGAGCAGTACTTC.

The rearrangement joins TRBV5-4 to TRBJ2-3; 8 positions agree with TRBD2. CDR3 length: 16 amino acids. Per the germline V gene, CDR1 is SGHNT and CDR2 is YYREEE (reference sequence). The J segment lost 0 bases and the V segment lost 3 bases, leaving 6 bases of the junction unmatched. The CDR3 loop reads CASSSPSGGSTDTQYF. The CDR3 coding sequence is TGTGCCAGCAGCTCCCCGAGCGGGGGAAGCACAGATACGCAGTATTTT.

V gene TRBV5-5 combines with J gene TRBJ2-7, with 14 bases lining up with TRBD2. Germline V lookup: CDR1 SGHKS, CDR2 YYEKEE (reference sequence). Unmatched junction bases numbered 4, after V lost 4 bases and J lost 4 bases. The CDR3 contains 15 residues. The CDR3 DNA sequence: TGTGCCAGCAGCCCCGGACTAGCGGGGGGTTACGAGCAGTACTTC. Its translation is CASSPGLAGGYEQYF.

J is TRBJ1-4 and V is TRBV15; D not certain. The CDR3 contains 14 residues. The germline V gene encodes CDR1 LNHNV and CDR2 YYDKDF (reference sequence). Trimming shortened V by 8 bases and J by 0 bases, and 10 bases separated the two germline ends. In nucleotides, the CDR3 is TGTGCCACCGCAGGCACAGCAACTAATGAAAAACTGTTTTTT. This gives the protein CATAGTATNEKLFF.

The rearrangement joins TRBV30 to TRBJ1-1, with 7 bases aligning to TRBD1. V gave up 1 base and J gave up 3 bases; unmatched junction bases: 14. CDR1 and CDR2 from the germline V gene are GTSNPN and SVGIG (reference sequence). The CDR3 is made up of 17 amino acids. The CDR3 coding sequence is TGTGCCTGGAGTGAGAGGGGGCAATTGAACAAGGACACTGAAGCTTTCTTT. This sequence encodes CAWSERGQLNKDTEAFF.

The CDR3 sequence: CASSYGDGYEQYF. In DNA, the CDR3 is TGTGCCAGCAGCTACGGGGACGGTTACGAGCAGTACTTC. The chain is built from TRBV7-2 and TRBJ2-7; the D call may be TRBD1 or TRBD2 (5 bases each). The CDR3 has 13 amino acids. From germline, CDR1 is SGHTA and CDR2 FQGNSA. The V end was cut by 4 bases, the J end by 4 bases, with 11 bases between.

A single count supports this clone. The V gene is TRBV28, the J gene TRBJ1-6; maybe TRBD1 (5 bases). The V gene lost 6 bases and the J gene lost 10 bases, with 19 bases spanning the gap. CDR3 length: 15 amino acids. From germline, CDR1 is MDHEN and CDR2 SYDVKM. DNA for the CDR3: TGTGCCAGCAGATACAGCACAGGCTCCCACTCACCCCTCCACTTT. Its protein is CASRYSTGSHSPLHF.

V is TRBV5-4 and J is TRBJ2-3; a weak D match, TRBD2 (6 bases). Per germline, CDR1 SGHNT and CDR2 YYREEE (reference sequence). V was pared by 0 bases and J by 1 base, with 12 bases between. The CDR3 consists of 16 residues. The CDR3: CASSLGGAGRTDTQYF. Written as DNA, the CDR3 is TGTGCCAGCAGCTTGGGAGGGGCGGGACGCACAGATACGCAGTATTTT.

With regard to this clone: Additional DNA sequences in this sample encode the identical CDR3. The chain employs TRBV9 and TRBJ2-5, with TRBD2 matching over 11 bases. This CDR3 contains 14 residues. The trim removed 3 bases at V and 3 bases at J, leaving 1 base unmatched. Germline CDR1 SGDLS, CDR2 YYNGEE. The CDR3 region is CASSALAGEETQYF. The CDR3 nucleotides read TGTGCCAGCAGCGCACTAGCGGGAGAAGAGACCCAGTACTTC.

Here the CDR3 reads CASSAPTGLTSGPTDTQYF. DNA for the CDR3: TGTGCCAGCAGCGCACCGACAGGGTTAACTAGCGGGCCTACAGATACGCAGTATTTT. The V gene is TRBV11-3, the J gene TRBJ2-3; 9 nucleotides align to TRBD2. V was clipped by 5 bases and J by 3 bases; unmatched bases: 18. Germline-derived CDR1 and CDR2 are SGHNT and YENEEA. The CDR3 contains 19 residues.

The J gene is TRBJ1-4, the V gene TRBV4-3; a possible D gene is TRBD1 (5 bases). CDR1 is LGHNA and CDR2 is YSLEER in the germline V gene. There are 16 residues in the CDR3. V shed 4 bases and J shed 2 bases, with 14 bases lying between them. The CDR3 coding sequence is TGCGCCAGCAGCCCCCGGGGGGTGAGGACTAATGAAAAACTGTTTTTT. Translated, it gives CASSPRGVRTNEKLFF.

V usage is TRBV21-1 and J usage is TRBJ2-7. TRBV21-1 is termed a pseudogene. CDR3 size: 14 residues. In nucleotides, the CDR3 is TGTGCCAGCAGCAAAGGGGGCTATCGGGGCGAGCAGTACTTC. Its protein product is CASSKGGYRGEQYF.

CDR3 region: CASSKTGGYNEQFF. The CDR3 nucleotides read TGTGCCAGCAGCAAGACAGGGGGTTACAATGAGCAGTTCTTC. This rearrangement joins TRBV28 to TRBJ2-1; 9 nucleotides agree with TRBD1. This CDR3 is built from 14 residues. CDR1 is MDHEN, CDR2 SYDVKM, per germline. V gave up 6 bases and J gave up 4 bases; unmatched junction bases: 4.

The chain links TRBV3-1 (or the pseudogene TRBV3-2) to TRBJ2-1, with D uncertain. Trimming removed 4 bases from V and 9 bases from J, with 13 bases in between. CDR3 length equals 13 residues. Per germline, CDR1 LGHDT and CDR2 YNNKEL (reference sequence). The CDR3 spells CASSRRQGVEQFF. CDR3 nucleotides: TGTGCCAGCAGCCGAAGACAAGGTGTTGAGCAGTTCTTC.

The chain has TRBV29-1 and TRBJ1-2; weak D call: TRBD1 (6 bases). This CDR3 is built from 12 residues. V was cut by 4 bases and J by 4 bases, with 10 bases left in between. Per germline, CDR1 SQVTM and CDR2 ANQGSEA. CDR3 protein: CSVVWGAYGYTF. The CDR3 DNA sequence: TGCAGCGTTGTCTGGGGGGCCTATGGCTACACCTTC.

The CDR3 loop is CASGIDRRSNQPQHF. The CDR3 bases are TGTGCCAGCGGGATAGACAGACGTAGCAATCAGCCCCAGCATTTT. V usage is TRBV7-8 and J usage is TRBJ1-5; D is possibly TRBD1 (5 bases). The CDR3 is 15 residues long. Trimming removed 8 bases from V and 0 bases from J, with 14 bases in between. The germline V gene encodes CDR1 SGHVS and CDR2 FQNEAQ.

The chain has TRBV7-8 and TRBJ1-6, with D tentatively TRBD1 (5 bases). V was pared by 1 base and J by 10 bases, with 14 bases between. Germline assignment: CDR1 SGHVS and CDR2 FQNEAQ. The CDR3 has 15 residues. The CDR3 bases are TGTGCCAGCAGCTTAGAGGCCAGGGTGAAGTCACCCCTCCACTTT. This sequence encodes CASSLEARVKSPLHF.

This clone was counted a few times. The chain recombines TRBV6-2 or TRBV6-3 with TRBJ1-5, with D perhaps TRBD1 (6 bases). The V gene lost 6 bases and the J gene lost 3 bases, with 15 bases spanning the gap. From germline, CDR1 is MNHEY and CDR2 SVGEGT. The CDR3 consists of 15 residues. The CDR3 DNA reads TGTGCCAGCAGCTCCGATACAGGGATCAATCAGCCCCAGCATTTT. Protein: CASSSDTGINQPQHF.

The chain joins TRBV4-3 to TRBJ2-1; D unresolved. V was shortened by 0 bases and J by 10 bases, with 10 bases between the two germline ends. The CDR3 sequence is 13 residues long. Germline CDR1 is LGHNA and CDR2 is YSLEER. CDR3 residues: CASSQDTYTEQFF. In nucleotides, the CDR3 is TGCGCCAGCAGCCAAGATACGTACACGGAGCAGTTCTTC.

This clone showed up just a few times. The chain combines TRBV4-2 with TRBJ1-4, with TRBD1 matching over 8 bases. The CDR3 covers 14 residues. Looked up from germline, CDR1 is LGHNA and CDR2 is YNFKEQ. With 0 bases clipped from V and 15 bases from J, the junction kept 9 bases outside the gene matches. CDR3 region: CASSQDIPGGLMFF. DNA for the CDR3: TGTGCCAGCAGCCAAGATATTCCAGGGGGCCTCATGTTTTTT.